The present TCR beta chain was sequenced within a study of shared clonotypes between healthy human individuals. Every donor was a Caucasian adult from Nashville, Tennessee. Subsets obtained from CD4+ cells comprised CD45RA+ naive and CD45RA-negative memory cells. Remarks on this clone: Its specificity is not known.

Profiled with immunoSEQ multiplex PCR; TCRdb holds only in-frame clones, not every one. The table shows under 1,900,000 clones, with approximately 98.5% occurring only once. Points from the study as a whole: Naive subsets typically showed greater estimated richness than memory subsets.

Germline loops: CDR1 MNHNY, CDR2 SVGAGI (reference sequence). V lost 8 bases and J 1 base, leaving 19 bases between the germline ends. This CDR3 region has 16 residues. V gene TRBV6-6 combines with J gene TRBJ2-3; weak D call: TRBD2 (5 bases). The material sequenced was naive CD4+ T cells sorted from blood. Subset indicated: CD45RA+ positively selected. This sequence originates from a man younger than 40 in good health. The CDR3 is CASEFLPERRTDTQYF. The DNA for the CDR3 is TGTGCCAGCGAATTCCTCCCGGAGCGGCGCACAGATACGCAGTATTTT.